These 8 T cell receptor beta chains came from one sample sequenced in a study of human T cells and chemical hapten exposure. It was from unfractionated whole blood that total RNA was extracted. Separate cDNA molecules received unique molecular identifiers, which the library attached to them. TCRdb reanalysed the reads using MiXCR and keeps one entry per CDR3 protein. The sample includes about 120,000 distinct CDR3 sequences, 8.5% to 9% of them seen just once. Specimen: whole blood. These receptors originate from a human donor in good health. Some clones in this sample may be carry-over from other donors' samples.

This clonotype has a count of ten or more. The chain employs TRBV5-1 and TRBJ2-1; D call uncertain. V lost 0 bases to trimming and J lost 5 bases, with 9 bases between them. The V gene's germline CDR1 is SGHRS and CDR2 YFSETQ. The CDR3 is made up of 14 amino acids. The CDR3 loop is CASSLESRNNEQFF. The CDR3 DNA reads TGCGCCAGCAGCTTGGAGTCCAGGAACAATGAGCAGTTCTTC.

This clonotype was recorded a few times. The chain combines TRBV7-9 with TRBJ2-3, with a tentative D call TRBD2 (5 bases). V was trimmed by 0 bases and J by 2 bases, leaving 12 bases between them. The CDR3 sequence is 16 residues long. Germline V lookup: CDR1 SEHNR, CDR2 FQNEAQ (reference sequence). The chain's CDR3 is CASSLAKDGNTDTQYF. The CDR3 DNA follows: TGTGCCAGCAGCTTAGCTAAAGACGGGAACACAGATACGCAGTATTTT.

This chain joins TRBV7-2 and TRBJ2-1; D tentatively reads TRBD1 or TRBD2 (6 bases each). The germline gives CDR1 SGHTA, CDR2 FQGNSA. Between the trimmed V and J ends, which lost 1 base and 15 bases, there was a span of 16 bases. The CDR3 has 13 amino acids. Here the CDR3 reads CASSLDGGLHGFF. CDR3 bases: TGTGCCAGCAGCTTAGACGGGGGCCTGCATGGGTTCTTC.

This clonotype was detected ten times or more. The chain combines TRBV11-2 with TRBJ1-2, with D uncertain. The CDR3 spans 16 residues. Germline V gene lookup returns CDR1 SGHAT and CDR2 FQNNGV. With 5 bases removed from V and 2 bases from J, the gap between germline ends came to 18 bases. The CDR3 reads CASSPPDGWRNYGYTF. The CDR3 nucleotides read TGTGCCAGCAGCCCCCCGGACGGCTGGAGGAACTATGGCTACACCTTC.

The chain uses TRBV9 and TRBJ2-6; D gene unclear. In germline, CDR1 is SGDLS, CDR2 YYNGEE. V was pared by 2 bases and J by 0 bases, with 3 bases between. This CDR3 spans 14 amino acids. This chain's CDR3 is CASSVPSGANVLTF. For the CDR3, the DNA is TGTGCCAGCAGCGTGCCCTCTGGGGCCAACGTCCTGACTTTC.

Here the CDR3 reads CASSWQALTRTDTQYF. The CDR3 nucleotides are TGTGCCAGCAGCTGGCAGGCTCTAACACGCACAGATACGCAGTATTTT. The rearrangement joins TRBV12-3 or TRBV12-4 to TRBJ2-3; D remains ambiguous. This CDR3 spans 16 amino acids. V was clipped by 6 bases and J by 1 base, with 17 bases between them.

The chain links TRBV6-5 to TRBJ1-1; D unresolved. The V gene lost 7 bases and the J gene lost 2 bases, with 8 bases spanning the gap. This CDR3 spans 12 amino acids. Germline CDR1 is MNHEY and CDR2 is SVGAGI. The CDR3 sequence is CASKAGNTEAFF. CDR3 coding DNA: TGTGCCAGCAAGGCCGGAAACACTGAAGCTTTCTTT.

This clonotype was counted a few times. The chain employs TRBV19 and TRBJ2-7; TRBD2 matches at 12 bases. Germline CDR1 is LNHDA and CDR2 is SQIVND (reference sequence). V gave up 3 bases and J gave up 5 bases; unmatched junction bases: 23. The CDR3 contains 21 residues. CDR3 region: CASSMGGHGRLAGASGNEQYF. As DNA, the CDR3 is TGTGCCAGTAGTATGGGGGGGCACGGTCGACTAGCGGGGGCCTCAGGAAACGAGCAGTACTTC.